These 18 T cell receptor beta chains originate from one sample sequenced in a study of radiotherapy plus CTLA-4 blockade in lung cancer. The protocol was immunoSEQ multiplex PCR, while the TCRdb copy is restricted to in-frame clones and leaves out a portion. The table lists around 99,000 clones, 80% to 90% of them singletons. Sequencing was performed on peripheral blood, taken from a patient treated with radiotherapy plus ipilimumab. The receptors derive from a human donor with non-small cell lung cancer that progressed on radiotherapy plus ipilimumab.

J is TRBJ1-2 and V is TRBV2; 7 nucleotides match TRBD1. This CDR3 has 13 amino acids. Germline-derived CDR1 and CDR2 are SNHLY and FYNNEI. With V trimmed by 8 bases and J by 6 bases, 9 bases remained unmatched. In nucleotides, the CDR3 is TGTGCCAGCTCCTTCGAGGGGGCCAATGGCTACACCTTC. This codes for CASSFEGANGYTF.

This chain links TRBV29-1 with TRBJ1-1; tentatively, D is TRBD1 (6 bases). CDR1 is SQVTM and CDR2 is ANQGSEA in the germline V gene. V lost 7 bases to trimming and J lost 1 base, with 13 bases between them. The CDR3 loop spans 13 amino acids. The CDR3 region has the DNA TGCAGCGCGAGGGGACATCAGAACACTGAAGCTTTCTTT. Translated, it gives CSARGHQNTEAFF.

CDR3 DNA sequence: TGTGCCAGCAGCTTCTACAGCAGCGGCACAGATACGCAGTATTTT. Residues: CASSFYSSGTDTQYF. This chain joins TRBV5-4 and TRBJ2-3, with unresolved D. Germline V lookup: CDR1 SGHNT, CDR2 YYREEE (reference sequence). Deletions cut 2 bases from V and 1 base from J, with 11 bases between. The CDR3 is made up of 15 amino acids.

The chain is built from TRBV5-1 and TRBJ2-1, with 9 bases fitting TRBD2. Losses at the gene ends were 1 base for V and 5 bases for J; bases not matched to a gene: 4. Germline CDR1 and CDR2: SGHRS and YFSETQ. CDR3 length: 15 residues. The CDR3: CASSLLASGDNEQFF. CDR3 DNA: TGCGCCAGCAGCTTGTTAGCTAGCGGGGACAATGAGCAGTTCTTC.

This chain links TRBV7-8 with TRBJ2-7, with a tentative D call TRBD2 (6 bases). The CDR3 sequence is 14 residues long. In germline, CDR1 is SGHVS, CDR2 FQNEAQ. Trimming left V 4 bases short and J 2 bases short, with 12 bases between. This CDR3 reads CASSSAGLAYEQYF. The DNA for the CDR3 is TGTGCCAGCAGCTCGGCGGGGCTAGCCTACGAGCAGTACTTC.

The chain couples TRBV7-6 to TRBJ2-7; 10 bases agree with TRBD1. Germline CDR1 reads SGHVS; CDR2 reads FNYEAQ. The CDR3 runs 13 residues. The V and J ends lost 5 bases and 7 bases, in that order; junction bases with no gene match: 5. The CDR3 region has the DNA TGTGCCAGCAGCCGCGACAGGGGGCGAGAGCAGTACTTC. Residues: CASSRDRGREQYF.

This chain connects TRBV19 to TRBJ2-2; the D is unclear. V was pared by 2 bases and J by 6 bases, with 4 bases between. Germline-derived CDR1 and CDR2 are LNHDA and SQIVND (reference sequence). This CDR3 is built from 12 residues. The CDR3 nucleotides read TGTGCCAGTAGTATACTAGCCGGGGAGCTGTTTTTT. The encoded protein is CASSILAGELFF.

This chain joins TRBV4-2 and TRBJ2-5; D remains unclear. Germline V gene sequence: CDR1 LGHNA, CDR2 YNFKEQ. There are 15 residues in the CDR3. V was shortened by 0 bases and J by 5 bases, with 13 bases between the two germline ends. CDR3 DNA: TGTGCCAGCAGCCAAGAGTCAGGCGTCCATGAGACCCAGTACTTC. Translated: CASSQESGVHETQYF.

Here the CDR3 DNA reads TGTGCCAGCAGCTTTGACAGCGGGGAGACCCAGTACTTC. This codes for CASSFDSGETQYF. V and J are TRBV6-1 and TRBJ2-5; tentative D call: TRBD2 (6 bases). V lost 6 bases and J lost 5, with 13 bases in between. CDR3 length: 13 amino acids. Germline V gene sequence: CDR1 MNHNS, CDR2 SASEGT.

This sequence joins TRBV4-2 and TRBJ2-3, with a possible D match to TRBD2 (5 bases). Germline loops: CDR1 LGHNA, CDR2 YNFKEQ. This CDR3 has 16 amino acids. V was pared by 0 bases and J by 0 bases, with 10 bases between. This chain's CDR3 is CASSQDVRASTDTQYF. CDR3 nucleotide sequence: TGTGCCAGCAGCCAAGATGTGCGGGCTAGCACAGATACGCAGTATTTT.

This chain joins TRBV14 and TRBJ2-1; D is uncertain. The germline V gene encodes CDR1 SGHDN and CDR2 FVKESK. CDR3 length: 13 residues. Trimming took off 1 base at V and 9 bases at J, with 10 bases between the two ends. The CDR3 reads CASSQVQGTEQFF. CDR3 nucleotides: TGTGCCAGCAGCCAAGTTCAAGGTACTGAGCAGTTCTTC.

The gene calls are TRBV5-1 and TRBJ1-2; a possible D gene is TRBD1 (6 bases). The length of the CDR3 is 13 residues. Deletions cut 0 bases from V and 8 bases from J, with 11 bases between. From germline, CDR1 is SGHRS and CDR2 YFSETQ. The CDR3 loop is CASSLEGGEGYTF. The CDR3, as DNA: TGCGCCAGCAGCTTGGAGGGGGGGGAGGGCTACACCTTC.

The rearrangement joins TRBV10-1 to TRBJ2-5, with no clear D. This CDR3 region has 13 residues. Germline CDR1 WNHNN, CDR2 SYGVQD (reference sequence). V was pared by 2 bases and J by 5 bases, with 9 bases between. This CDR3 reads CASSEDLTETQYF. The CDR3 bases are TGCGCCAGCAGTGAGGACCTGACGGAGACCCAGTACTTC.

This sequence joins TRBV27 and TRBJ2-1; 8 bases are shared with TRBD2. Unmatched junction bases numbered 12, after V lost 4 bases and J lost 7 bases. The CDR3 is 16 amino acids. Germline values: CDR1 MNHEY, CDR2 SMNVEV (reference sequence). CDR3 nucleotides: TGTGCCAGCAGTTCCGCGGGAGGCTCCATCGGGAATGAGCAGTTCTTC. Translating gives CASSSAGGSIGNEQFF.

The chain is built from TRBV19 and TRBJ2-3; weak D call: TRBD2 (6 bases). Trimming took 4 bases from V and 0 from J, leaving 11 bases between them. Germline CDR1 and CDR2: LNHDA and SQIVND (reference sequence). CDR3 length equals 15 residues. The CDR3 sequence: CASSSRGSSTDTQYF. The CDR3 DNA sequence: TGTGCCAGTAGTAGTCGGGGGTCTAGCACAGATACGCAGTATTTT. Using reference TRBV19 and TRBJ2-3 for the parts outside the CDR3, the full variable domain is DGGITQSPKYLFRKEGQNVTLSCEQNLNHDAMYWYRQDPGQGLRLIYYSQIVNDFQKGDIAEGYSVSREKKESFPLTVTSAQKNPTAFYLCASSSRGSSTDTQYFGPGTRLTVL.

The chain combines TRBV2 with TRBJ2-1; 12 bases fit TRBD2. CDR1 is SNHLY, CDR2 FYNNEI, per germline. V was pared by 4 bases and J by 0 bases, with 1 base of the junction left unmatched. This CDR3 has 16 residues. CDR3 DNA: TGTGCCAGCAGTGGACTAGCGGGAGTCTCCTACAATGAGCAGTTCTTC. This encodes CASSGLAGVSYNEQFF.

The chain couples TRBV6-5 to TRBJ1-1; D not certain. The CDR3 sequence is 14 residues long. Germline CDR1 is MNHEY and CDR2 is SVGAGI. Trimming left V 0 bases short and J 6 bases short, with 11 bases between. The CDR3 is CASSYSGGRPEAFF. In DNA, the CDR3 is TGTGCCAGCAGTTACTCTGGTGGGCGCCCTGAAGCTTTCTTT.

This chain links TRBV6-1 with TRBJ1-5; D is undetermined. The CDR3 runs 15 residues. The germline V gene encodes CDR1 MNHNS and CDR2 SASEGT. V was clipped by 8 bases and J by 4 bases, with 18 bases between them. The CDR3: CASETDANRNQPQHF. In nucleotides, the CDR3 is TGTGCCAGCGAAACCGACGCGAATCGAAATCAGCCCCAGCATTTT.